This T cell receptor (beta chain) stems from a study of cytomegalovirus exposure and HLA in healthy donors. In the study overall: The 550 to 800 first-cohort repertoires and the roughly 120 validation repertoires shared the same platform, a later analysis reported.

Study findings and constraints: The study flagged about 160 TCR beta chains as cytomegalovirus-associated. Subsequent analysis revealed that first-cohort TCR clusters tended to co-occur in the approximately 120 validation repertoires.

The CDR3 extends over 16 amino acids. Trimming took 1 base from V and 1 from J, leaving 13 bases between them. The V gene's germline CDR1 is SGHAT and CDR2 FQNNGV. In regard to this clone: Its antigen is unknown.

The protocol was immunoSEQ multiplex PCR, while the TCRdb copy is restricted to in-frame clones and leaves out a portion. The data show around 150,000 clones, 95% to 96% seen once. Among the 120 or so subjects of the validation cohort, separate from the roughly 670-subject first cohort, were the donors. This sequence was found in a young woman in good health and CMV-seronegative. The chain couples TRBV11-2 to TRBJ1-1, with a tentative D call TRBD1 (6 bases). The sequencing sample was made of PBMCs. Here the CDR3 reads CASSLGQGFENTEAFF. DNA of the CDR3: TGTGCCAGCAGCTTAGGGCAGGGGTTTGAGAACACTGAAGCTTTCTTT.